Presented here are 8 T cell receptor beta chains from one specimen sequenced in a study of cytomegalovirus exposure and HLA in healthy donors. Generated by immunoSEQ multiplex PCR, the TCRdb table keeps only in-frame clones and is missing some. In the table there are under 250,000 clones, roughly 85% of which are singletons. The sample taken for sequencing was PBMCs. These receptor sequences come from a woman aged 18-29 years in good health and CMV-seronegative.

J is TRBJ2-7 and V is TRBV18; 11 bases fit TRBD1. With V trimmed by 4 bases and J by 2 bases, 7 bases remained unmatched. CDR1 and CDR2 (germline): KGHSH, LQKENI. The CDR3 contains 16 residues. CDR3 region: CASSQYGQGATYEQYF. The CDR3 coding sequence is TGTGCCAGCTCACAATATGGACAGGGGGCTACCTACGAGCAGTACTTC.

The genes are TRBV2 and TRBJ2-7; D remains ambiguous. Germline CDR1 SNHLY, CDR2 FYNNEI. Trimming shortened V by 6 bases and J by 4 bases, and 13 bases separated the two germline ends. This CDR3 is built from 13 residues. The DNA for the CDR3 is TGTGCCAGCAGCAACGAGTCGCCATACGAGCAGTACTTC. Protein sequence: CASSNESPYEQYF.

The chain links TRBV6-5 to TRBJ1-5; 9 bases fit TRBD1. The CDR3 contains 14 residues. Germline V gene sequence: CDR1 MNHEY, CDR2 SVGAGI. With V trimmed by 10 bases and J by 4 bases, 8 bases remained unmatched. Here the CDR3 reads CATSDRGENQPQHF. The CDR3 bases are TGTGCCACCTCGGACAGGGGCGAGAATCAGCCCCAGCATTTT.

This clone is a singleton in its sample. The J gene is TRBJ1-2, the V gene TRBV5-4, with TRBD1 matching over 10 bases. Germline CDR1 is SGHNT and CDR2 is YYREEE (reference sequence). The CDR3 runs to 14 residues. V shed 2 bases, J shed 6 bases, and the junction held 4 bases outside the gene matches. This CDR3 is CASSFFGQGDGYTF. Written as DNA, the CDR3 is TGTGCCAGCAGCTTCTTCGGACAGGGGGATGGCTACACCTTC.

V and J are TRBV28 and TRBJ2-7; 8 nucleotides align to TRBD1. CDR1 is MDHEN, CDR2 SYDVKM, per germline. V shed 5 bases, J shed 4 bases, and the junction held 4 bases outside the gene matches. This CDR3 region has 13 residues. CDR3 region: CASSIRQGYEQYF. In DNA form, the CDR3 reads TGTGCCAGCAGTATCCGACAGGGGTACGAGCAGTACTTC.

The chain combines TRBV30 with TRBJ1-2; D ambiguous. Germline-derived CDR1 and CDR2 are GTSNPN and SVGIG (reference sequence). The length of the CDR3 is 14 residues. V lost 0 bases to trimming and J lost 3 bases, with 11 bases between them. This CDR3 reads CAWSVLLEDYGYTF. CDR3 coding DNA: TGTGCCTGGAGTGTACTGCTAGAAGACTATGGCTACACCTTC. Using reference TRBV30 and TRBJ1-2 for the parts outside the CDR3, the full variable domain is SQTIHQWPATLVQPVGSPLSLECTVEGTSNPNLYWYRQAAGRGLQLLFYSVGIGQISSEVPQNLSASRPQDRQFILSSKKLLLSDSGFYLCAWSVLLEDYGYTFGSGTRLTVV.

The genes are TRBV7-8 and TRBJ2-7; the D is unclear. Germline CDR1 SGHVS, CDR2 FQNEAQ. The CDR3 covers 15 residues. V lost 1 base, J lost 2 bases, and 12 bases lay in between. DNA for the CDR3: TGTGCCAGCAGCTTAGTAGCCGGCCTCCCCTACGAGCAGTACTTC. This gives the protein CASSLVAGLPYEQYF.

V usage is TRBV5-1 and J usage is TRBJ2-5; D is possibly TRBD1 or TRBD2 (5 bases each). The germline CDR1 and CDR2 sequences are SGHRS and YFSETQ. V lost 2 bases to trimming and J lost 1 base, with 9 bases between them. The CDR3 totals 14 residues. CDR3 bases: TGCGCCAGCAGCTTCGGGGCTCCCCAAGAGACCCAGTACTTC. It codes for CASSFGAPQETQYF.